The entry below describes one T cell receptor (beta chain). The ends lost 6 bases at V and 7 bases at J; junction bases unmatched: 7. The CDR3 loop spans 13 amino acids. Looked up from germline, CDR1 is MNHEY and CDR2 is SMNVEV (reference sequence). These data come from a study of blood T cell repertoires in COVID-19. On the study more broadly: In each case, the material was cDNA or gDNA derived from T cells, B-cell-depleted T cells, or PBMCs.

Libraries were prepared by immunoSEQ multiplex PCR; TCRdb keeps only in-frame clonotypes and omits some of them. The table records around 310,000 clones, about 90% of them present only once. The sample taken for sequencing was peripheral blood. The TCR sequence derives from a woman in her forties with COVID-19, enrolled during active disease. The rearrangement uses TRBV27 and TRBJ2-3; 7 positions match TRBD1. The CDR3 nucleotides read TGTGCCAGCAGGCCTACAGGGGTAAATACGCAGTATTTT. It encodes CASRPTGVNTQYF.